This passage covers 8 T cell receptor beta chains from one sample sequenced in a study of vaccination and CD4 T cells after COVID-19. Their antigens remain unidentified. CD4+ T cells that had been cultured provided DNA sequenced with the Oncomine TCR Beta short-read assay. Using its own MiXCR run on the PCR reads, TCRdb lists one record per CDR3 protein. The sample includes about 24,000 distinct CDR3 sequences, about 30% seen only once; the top ten take around 2.9%. Time point defined: late sampling 161 to 241 days after vaccination in three convalescent patients. Treatment reported: roughly nine-day PBMC culture with coronavirus spike peptide pools or control peptides (ViraFEST assay). The source material was CD4+ T cells from blood, cultured in vitro, sampled about 7 months after SARS-CoV-2 vaccination. The receptors shown here come from a human donor who had recovered from COVID-19.

This chain connects TRBV20-1 to TRBJ2-5; tentative D call: TRBD2 (7 bases). The V end was cut by 2 bases, the J end by 4 bases, with 14 bases between. Germline V gene data show CDR1 as DFQATT and CDR2 as SNEGSKA (reference sequence). This CDR3 comprises 14 residues. The CDR3 nucleotides read TGCAGTGCTAGAACAGGGAGGGTATCAGAGACCCAGTACTTC. It specifies CSARTGRVSETQYF.

J is TRBJ1-5 and V is TRBV7-9; 7 bases match TRBD1. CDR3 length equals 14 residues. The germline V gene encodes CDR1 SEHNR and CDR2 FQNEAQ (reference sequence). J lost 3 bases, V lost 5 bases, and 4 bases had no gene match. DNA for the CDR3: TGTGCCAGCAGCCGGGACAGCAACAATCAGCCCCAGCATTTT. Its translation is CASSRDSNNQPQHF.

The chain recombines TRBV6-1 with TRBJ2-1; 10 bases map to TRBD1. Losses at the gene ends were 6 bases for V and 7 bases for J; bases not matched to a gene: 9. The CDR3 is made up of 15 amino acids. Germline CDR1 reads MNHNS; CDR2 reads SASEGT. The CDR3, as DNA: TGTGCCAGCAGCGGGACAGGGGACCTTGGGAATGAGCAGTTCTTC. This gives the protein CASSGTGDLGNEQFF.

This clonotype has a handful of counts. V gene TRBV7-2 combines with J gene TRBJ2-5; the D is unclear. The V and J ends lost 3 bases and 4 bases respectively, with 18 bases between them. From germline, CDR1 is SGHTA and CDR2 FQGNSA. The CDR3 spans 16 residues. The CDR3 loop is CASSFTSENQRETQYF. Here the CDR3 DNA reads TGTGCCAGCAGCTTTACTTCGGAAAACCAGCGAGAGACCCAGTACTTC.

This clonotype was detected only a few times. This CDR3 reads CSARGPIDEGAFF. CDR3 in DNA: TGCAGTGCTAGGGGGCCCATTGACGAGGGAGCTTTCTTT. The chain carries TRBV20-1 and TRBJ1-1, with a weak D call TRBD1 (5 bases). V lost 3 bases and J 10 bases, leaving 18 bases between the germline ends. The germline V gene encodes CDR1 DFQATT and CDR2 SNEGSKA (reference sequence). The length of the CDR3 is 13 residues.

There are a few counts of this clonotype. The chain uses TRBV20-1 and TRBJ2-7, with 9 positions matching TRBD2. CDR1 DFQATT and CDR2 SNEGSKA come from the germline V gene (reference sequence). The CDR3 runs to 18 residues. J gave up 0 bases and V 0 bases, and 12 bases lay outside the gene matches. DNA for the CDR3: TGCAGTGCTAGAGAAGTTAGCGGGAGCAGGGGGAGCTCCTACGAGCAGTACTTC. Amino acid sequence: CSAREVSGSRGSSYEQYF.

The chain joins TRBV27 to TRBJ2-2; 7 bases align to TRBD1. The CDR3 has 20 residues. The germline V gene encodes CDR1 MNHEY and CDR2 SMNVEV (reference sequence). After removal of 6 bases from V and 5 bases from J, the junction contained 24 bases not matched to a gene. For the CDR3, the DNA is TGTGCCAGCAGCTCCGTAGGATATCGTCCTAAGTCACAGGGGACCGGGGAGCTGTTTTTT. Its translation: CASSSVGYRPKSQGTGELFF.

The genes are TRBV28 and TRBJ1-5; possible D gene TRBD1, 6 bases. Deletions cut 3 bases from V and 6 bases from J, with 15 bases between. The CDR3 contains 15 residues. The germline V gene encodes CDR1 MDHEN and CDR2 SYDVKM. In nucleotides, the CDR3 is TGTGCCAGCAGTTTTTCGAGGGGGTCCGGTCAGCCCCAGCATTTT. Protein product: CASSFSRGSGQPQHF.